The clone carrying this T cell receptor beta chain has a handful of counts. The target antigen is unknown. A single record per CDR3 protein comes from TCRdb applying MiXCR to the reads. The table lists under 450,000 distinct CDR3 sequences, about 35% of them singletons, with about 13% in the top ten. The sample originates from a study of T cell repertoires in cytomegalovirus infection. CDR3 length: 14 amino acids. Germline CDR1 and CDR2: SGHTA and FQGTGA. V was shortened by 5 bases and J by 5 bases, with 10 bases between the two germline ends. The study's findings and limits: Totalled public TCR beta family frequency picked out people who carried CMV plus the relevant HLA.

The TCR originated in a human donor in good health (CMV status not recorded). Some clones in this sample may be carry-over from other donors' samples. The rearrangement links TRBV7-3 to TRBJ1-6; tentative D call: TRBD1 (5 bases). Sequencing used cultured PBMCs, obtained from culture after CMV antigen stimulation. In nucleotides, the CDR3 is TGTGCCAGCAGCACCGGGGCTAATAATTCACCCCTCCACTTT. Translated, it gives CASSTGANNSPLHF.